Below, 20 T cell receptor beta chains from the same sample are listed, as sequenced in a study of blood T cell repertoires in COVID-19. Produced via immunoSEQ multiplex PCR; TCRdb's table is partial and in-frame only. Among roughly 260,000 clones listed, 75% to 95% were seen once. The material sequenced was peripheral blood. All receptors come from a person between 18 and 35 years old with COVID-19, enrolled during active disease.

This chain uses TRBV9 with TRBJ1-3; D not resolved. The germline V gene encodes CDR1 SGDLS and CDR2 YYNGEE. V was trimmed by 0 bases and J by 0 bases, leaving 7 bases between them. This CDR3 comprises 15 residues. CDR3 sequence reads: CASSVEGSSGNTIYF. The CDR3 nucleotides read TGTGCCAGCAGCGTAGAAGGGAGCTCTGGAAACACCATATATTTT.

V usage is TRBV29-1 and J usage is TRBJ2-2; 8 bases agree with TRBD2. Trimming at V came to 7 bases and at J to 2 bases, leaving 3 bases not matched to a gene. Germline V gives CDR1 SQVTM, CDR2 ANQGSEA. This CDR3 has 13 amino acids. The CDR3 spells CSALAGNTGELFF. Written as DNA, the CDR3 is TGCAGCGCTCTAGCGGGTAACACCGGGGAGCTGTTTTTT.

The chain uses TRBV28 and TRBJ1-5; TRBD1 agrees at 7 bases. CDR3 length: 15 amino acids. The J segment lost 6 bases and the V segment lost 2 bases, leaving 7 bases of the junction unmatched. The germline gives CDR1 MDHEN, CDR2 SYDVKM. The CDR3 nucleotides are TGTGCCAGCAGTTTAAGGGACAGTACTGGTCAGCCCCAGCATTTT. It yields the protein CASSLRDSTGQPQHF.

The chain's CDR3 is CASSDVVGGGNQPQHF. The CDR3, as DNA: TGTGCCAGCAGTGATGTGGTCGGGGGTGGCAATCAGCCCCAGCATTTT. This chain links TRBV2 with TRBJ1-5; weak D call: TRBD1 (5 bases). Germline V gene lookup returns CDR1 SNHLY and CDR2 FYNNEI. Trimming shortened V by 3 bases and J by 2 bases, and 14 bases separated the two germline ends. The CDR3 has 16 residues. Filled out from reference TRBV2 and TRBJ1-5, the complete variable domain reads EPEVTQTPSHQVTQMGQEVILRCVPISNHLYFYWYRQILGQKVEFLVSFYNNEISEKSEIFDDQFSVERPDGSNFTLKIRSTKLEDSAMYFCASSDVVGGGNQPQHFGDGTRLSIL.

V gene TRBV7-9 combines with J gene TRBJ2-1; 13 bases agree with TRBD2. The germline V gene encodes CDR1 SEHNR and CDR2 FQNEAQ (reference sequence). V shed 5 bases and J 4 bases; nucleotides not matched to a gene: 8. CDR3 length: 17 residues. The CDR3 region is CASSRGTGLAGYNEQFF. The DNA of the CDR3 is TGTGCCAGCAGCCGGGGAACGGGACTAGCGGGATACAATGAGCAGTTCTTC. Filled out from reference TRBV7-9 and TRBJ2-1, the complete variable domain reads DTGVSQNPRHKITKRGQNVTFRCDPISEHNRLYWYRQTLGQGPEFLTYFQNEAQLEKSRLLSDRFSAERPKGSFSTLEIQRTEQGDSAMYLCASSRGTGLAGYNEQFFGPGTRLTVL.

The chain uses TRBV9 and TRBJ2-1, with 7 bases aligning to TRBD1. This CDR3 is 15 amino acids long. The germline CDR1 and CDR2 sequences are SGDLS and YYNGEE. Germline trimming cut 0 bases from V and 5 bases from J; bases unmatched to any gene: 5. CDR3 DNA sequence: TGTGCCAGCAGCGTAGAGGGGGCGTTCGACAATGAGCAGTTCTTC. Protein product: CASSVEGAFDNEQFF. Using reference TRBV9 and TRBJ2-1 for the parts outside the CDR3, the full variable domain is DSGVTQTPKHLITATGQRVTLRCSPRSGDLSVYWYQQSLDQGLQFLIQYYNGEERAKGNILERFSAQQFPDLHSELNLSSLELGDSALYFCASSVEGAFDNEQFFGPGTRLTVL.

This sequence joins TRBV28 and TRBJ1-4, with 7 bases that match TRBD1. The V gene's germline CDR1 is MDHEN and CDR2 SYDVKM. The CDR3 sequence is 14 residues long. The V segment lost 2 bases and the J segment 8 bases; nucleotides outside the gene matches: 5. As DNA, the CDR3 is TGTGCCAGCAGTTTAGCCCCGGACAGGGAAAAACTGTTTTTT. Protein: CASSLAPDREKLFF.

The chain carries TRBV14 and TRBJ2-3, with D tentatively TRBD1 (6 bases). The CDR3 loop spans 15 amino acids. V lost 3 bases and J 1 base, leaving 11 bases between the germline ends. Germline V gene data show CDR1 as SGHDN and CDR2 as FVKESK. The CDR3 nucleotides are TGTGCCAGCAGCCAGGGGGCCGGGGGCACAGATACGCAGTATTTT. As protein: CASSQGAGGTDTQYF.

The chain couples TRBV3-1 (or the pseudogene TRBV3-2) to TRBJ1-4, with D hard to call. The CDR3 loop spans 17 amino acids. Germline V gene sequence: CDR1 LGHDT, CDR2 YNNKEL (reference sequence). V was cut by 5 bases and J by 1 base, with 17 bases left in between. CDR3 bases: TGTGCCAGCAGCACCCGGGTAGCGACCGGAACTAATGAAAAACTGTTTTTT. Translation: CASSTRVATGTNEKLFF.

The chain combines TRBV7-3 with TRBJ2-1; 11 nucleotides agree with TRBD2. Trimming cost V 0 bases and J 4 bases; bases outside gene matches: 5. Germline V lookup: CDR1 SGHTA, CDR2 FQGTGA. This CDR3 contains 17 residues. This CDR3 is CASSLTQLAGAYNEQFF. CDR3 DNA sequence: TGTGCCAGCAGCTTAACCCAACTAGCGGGAGCTTACAATGAGCAGTTCTTC.

This clone was recorded only once. This chain connects TRBV20-1 to TRBJ1-1; D is unclear. The V gene lost 7 bases and the J gene lost 3 bases, with 9 bases spanning the gap. This CDR3 is built from 11 residues. Germline V lookup: CDR1 DFQATT, CDR2 SNEGSKA (reference sequence). CDR3 amino acids: CSVPRYTEAFF. In DNA, the CDR3 is TGCAGTGTTCCCCGGTACACTGAAGCTTTCTTT.

This chain joins TRBV14 and TRBJ2-2; a weak D match, TRBD2 (5 bases). The ends were cut back, 1 base at V and 6 bases at J, with 9 bases in the middle. CDR3 length equals 14 residues. CDR1 and CDR2 from the germline V gene are SGHDN and FVKESK. The CDR3 region has the DNA TGTGCCAGCAGCCAAGTAGGCGGGCCCGGGGAGCTGTTTTTT. It yields the protein CASSQVGGPGELFF.

This chain links TRBV29-1 with TRBJ2-5; 7 nucleotides match TRBD2. J gave up 2 bases and V 7 bases, and 1 base lay outside the gene matches. The CDR3 spans 11 residues. Germline assignment: CDR1 SQVTM and CDR2 ANQGSEA. In DNA form, the CDR3 reads TGCAGCGGGGGACTACAAGAGACCCAGTACTTC. It yields the protein CSGGLQETQYF.

The chain is built from TRBV5-4 and TRBJ2-1; 9 nucleotides align to TRBD2. CDR3 size: 16 residues. V was pared by 1 base and J by 3 bases, with 5 bases of the junction left unmatched. CDR1 is SGHNT, CDR2 YYREEE, per germline (reference sequence). The CDR3 here is CASSLPTSGLYNEQFF. CDR3 in DNA: TGTGCCAGCAGCTTGCCGACTAGCGGCCTCTACAATGAGCAGTTCTTC.

This clone was recorded once. V and J are TRBV6-2 or TRBV6-3 and TRBJ2-7, with D hard to call. This CDR3 is 13 amino acids long. V gave up 2 bases and J gave up 2 bases, with 7 bases separating them. Germline loops: CDR1 MNHEY, CDR2 SVGEGT. The DNA of the CDR3 is TGTGCCAGCAGTTACAGCCAGGCCTACGAGCAGTACTTC. Encoded protein: CASSYSQAYEQYF.

The CDR3 is CASSLGQAFTDTQYF. CDR3 DNA: TGTGCCAGCAGCTTAGGACAGGCATTCACAGATACGCAGTATTTT. The chain employs TRBV7-9 and TRBJ2-3; D might be TRBD1 (6 bases). The germline gives CDR1 SEHNR, CDR2 FQNEAQ (reference sequence). V was shortened by 1 base and J by 2 bases, with 10 bases between the two germline ends. There are 15 residues in the CDR3.

The rearrangement links TRBV28 to TRBJ2-3; TRBD2 is a possible D gene (5 bases). The V gene's germline CDR1 is MDHEN and CDR2 SYDVKM. V was pared by 2 bases and J by 3 bases, with 12 bases between. The CDR3 has 15 residues. The CDR3 protein is CASSLVGAFTDTQYF. The DNA of the CDR3 is TGTGCCAGCAGTTTAGTGGGAGCGTTTACAGATACGCAGTATTTT. The whole variable domain, remainder taken from reference TRBV28 and TRBJ2-3, is DVKVTQSSRYLVKRTGEKVFLECVQDMDHENMFWYRQDPGLGLRLIYFSYDVKMKEKGDIPEGYSVSREKKERFSLILESASTNQTSMYLCASSLVGAFTDTQYFGPGTRLTVL.

This chain uses TRBV4-2 with TRBJ1-4; D possibly corresponds to TRBD1 (6 bases). Germline V gives CDR1 LGHNA, CDR2 YNFKEQ. The V and J ends lost 1 base and 8 bases respectively, with 11 bases between them. The CDR3 is made up of 14 amino acids. The DNA for the CDR3 is TGTGCCAGCAGCCAAGGGGCAGGGGAGGAAAAACTGTTTTTT. Translated, it gives CASSQGAGEEKLFF.

The gene calls are TRBV27 and TRBJ2-1; D perhaps matches TRBD1 (5 bases). This CDR3 contains 14 residues. Germline-derived CDR1 and CDR2 are MNHEY and SMNVEV (reference sequence). V was clipped by 3 bases and J by 9 bases, with 15 bases between them. The CDR3 sequence is CASSFLGQVFEQFF. CDR3 bases: TGTGCCAGCAGTTTCCTGGGGCAAGTGTTTGAGCAGTTCTTC.

This clone occurred once. The chain carries TRBV21-1 and TRBJ2-7; the D segment call TRBD2 is taken from the table without a DNA check. TRBV21-1 is recorded as a pseudogene. This CDR3 has 12 amino acids. The CDR3 sequence is CASSMCVYEQYF. The DNA for the CDR3 is TGTGCCAGCAGCATGTGCGTCTACGAGCAGTACTTC.